The sequence of this TCR beta chain was determined in a study of T cell responses to AZD1222 COVID-19 vaccine. In the study overall: Pooling was applied to second doses at about 4 or about 12 weeks.

Sequencing was performed with immunoSEQ multiplex PCR; in TCRdb, only in-frame clones are kept and a portion is missing. The table lists over 100,000 clones, 80% to 90% of them singletons. Germline CDR1 and CDR2: SGHAT and FQNNGV. The V end lost 7 bases, the J end lost 0 bases, and 9 bases lay between the germline ends. The CDR3 consists of 13 residues. Findings and limits, study-wide: Donors were mostly white British, more females; clonal diversity possibly underestimated. Sampling that yielded the repertoires occurred only after the peak T cell response.

For this clone: Its target is not known.

Sequencing was performed on peripheral blood, taken on day 0 of AZD1222 vaccination. The J gene is TRBJ1-1, the V gene TRBV11-2, with unresolved D. The TCR originated in an adult in good health. In nucleotides, the CDR3 is TGTGCCAGCACCAAGGAACTGAACACTGAAGCTTTCTTT. Encoded protein: CASTKELNTEAFF.